Below, 5 T cell receptor beta chains from the same sample are listed, as sequenced in a study of identical twins. TCRdb analysed the 5' RACE reads with MiXCR anew, one entry per CDR3 protein. The sample lists under 300,000 distinct CDR3 sequences; about 14% were seen once. The material sequenced was memory (CD45RO+) T cells sorted from blood. The receptors were sampled from a young woman in good health.

This clonotype was seen at least ten times. V and J are TRBV12-3 or TRBV12-4 and TRBJ2-1; 12 nucleotides align to TRBD2. The ends lost 8 bases at V and 7 bases at J; junction bases unmatched: 9. CDR3 size: 15 residues. Here the CDR3 DNA reads TGTGCCAGCGCTGCTAGCGGGGGGGCCTCGAATGAGCAGTTCTTC. This sequence encodes CASAASGGASNEQFF.

This clonotype has more than one count but fewer than ten. The V gene is TRBV21-1, the J gene TRBJ1-2. TRBV21-1 is reported as a pseudogene. This CDR3 has 14 residues. Here the CDR3 reads CASRTLPENYGYTF. The CDR3 DNA is TGTGCCAGCAGGACCCTACCCGAGAACTATGGCTACACCTTC.

The V and J genes are TRBV5-5 and TRBJ1-6, with D tentatively TRBD1 (6 bases). Trimming stripped 2 bases from V and 6 bases from J, with 18 bases between. The CDR3 has 17 amino acids. Germline assignment: CDR1 SGHKS and CDR2 YYEKEE (reference sequence). CDR3 in amino acids: CASSFYREQGFNSPLHF. CDR3 bases: TGTGCCAGCAGCTTTTACAGGGAGCAGGGATTTAATTCACCCCTCCACTTT. Using reference TRBV5-5 and TRBJ1-6 for the parts outside the CDR3, the full variable domain is DAGVTQSPTHLIKTRGQQVTLRCSPISGHKSVSWYQQVLGQGPQFIFQYYEKEERGRGNFPDRFSARQFPNYSSELNVNALLLGDSALYLCASSFYREQGFNSPLHFGNGTRLTVT.

This clonotype was observed many times. The chain has TRBV5-1 and TRBJ1-1, with a possible D match to TRBD1 (6 bases). Trimming shortened V by 1 base and J by 5 bases, and 12 bases separated the two germline ends. The CDR3 spans 14 residues. In germline, CDR1 is SGHRS, CDR2 YFSETQ. The CDR3 here is CASSLPQGGTEAFF. The CDR3 bases are TGCGCCAGCAGCTTGCCACAGGGTGGGACTGAAGCTTTCTTT.

The table lists this clonotype with a few counts. This chain links TRBV20-1 with TRBJ1-5; D is undetermined. CDR1 is DFQATT, CDR2 SNEGSKA, per germline (reference sequence). The CDR3 runs to 12 residues. The V end was cut by 4 bases, the J end by 4 bases, with 8 bases between. The CDR3 DNA sequence: TGCAGTGCTAAAGGAGGGAATCAGCCCCAGCATTTT. Protein sequence: CSAKGGNQPQHF.